The 15 T cell receptor beta chains below all came from one sample that was sequenced in a study of CD8+ T cells in alopecia areata. Extracted RNA was reverse transcribed, and the resulting cDNA served as sequencing template. Sequencing was performed with immunoSEQ multiplex PCR; in TCRdb, only in-frame clones are kept and a portion is missing. The repertoire has 200,000 to 250,000 clones, more than 45% of them found once; the top ten carry 0.45%. The specimen was CD4+ T cells sorted from blood, collected at week 0. The origin of the receptors is a human donor with alopecia areata.

The chain uses TRBV30 and TRBJ1-1, with TRBD1 as a possible D gene (6 bases). Germline V gene data show CDR1 as GTSNPN and CDR2 as SVGIG (reference sequence). The CDR3 length is 11 residues. Trimming took 5 bases from V and 3 from J, leaving 7 bases between them. CDR3 bases: TGTGCCTGGGGACAGTACACTGAAGCTTTCTTT. This sequence encodes CAWGQYTEAFF.

The chain recombines TRBV6-5 with TRBJ2-5; 9 bases fit TRBD1. The ends lost 2 bases at V and 5 bases at J; junction bases unmatched: 9. The CDR3 length is 16 residues. Germline CDR1 is MNHEY and CDR2 is SVGAGI. CDR3: CASSYVGTGSKETQYF. CDR3 in DNA: TGTGCCAGCAGTTACGTGGGGACAGGGAGTAAGGAGACCCAGTACTTC.

This chain uses TRBV18 with TRBJ2-1; the match to TRBD1 covers 9 bases. The trim removed 2 bases at V and 7 bases at J, leaving 3 bases unmatched. Germline V lookup: CDR1 KGHSH, CDR2 LQKENI. The length of the CDR3 is 14 residues. The DNA for the CDR3 is TGTGCCAGCTCACCAAAACAGGGGGCTAATGAGCAGTTCTTC. This translates into CASSPKQGANEQFF.

The CDR3 DNA reads as TGCGCCAGCTTCTTATCGAGCTCCTACAATGAGCAGTTCTTC. This sequence encodes CASFLSSSYNEQFF. The V and J genes are TRBV5-1 and TRBJ2-1; D uncertain. Germline-derived CDR1 and CDR2 are SGHRS and YFSETQ. CDR3 length: 14 residues. The ends were cut back, 7 bases at V and 0 bases at J, with 11 bases in the middle. The variable domain in full, completed from reference TRBV5-1 and TRBJ2-1, reads KAGVTQTPRYLIKTRGQQVTLSCSPISGHRSVSWYQQTPGQGLQFLFEYFSETQRNKGNFPGRFSGRQFSNSRSEMNVSTLELGDSALYLCASFLSSSYNEQFFGPGTRLTVL.

The gene calls are TRBV5-1 and TRBJ2-2; no reliable D call. With 3 bases removed from V and 5 bases from J, the gap between germline ends came to 11 bases. CDR1 is SGHRS and CDR2 is YFSETQ in the germline V gene. The CDR3 is made up of 14 amino acids. This CDR3 is CASSSRAETGELFF. The CDR3 nucleotides are TGCGCCAGCAGCTCTAGGGCGGAAACCGGGGAGCTGTTTTTT.

This clone was seen only a few times. This chain connects TRBV9 to TRBJ2-7, with a tentative D call TRBD2 (5 bases). From germline, CDR1 is SGDLS and CDR2 YYNGEE. The CDR3 length is 12 residues. Between the trimmed V and J ends, which lost 5 bases and 7 bases, there was a span of 13 bases. CDR3 residues: CASSPDRREQYF. CDR3 sequence (DNA): TGTGCCAGCAGTCCCGACCGGAGGGAGCAGTACTTC.

DNA for the CDR3: TGTGCCAGCAGCTTGTCTAGCGGGAGGTTTTATGAGCAGTTCTTC. Translated, it gives CASSLSSGRFYEQFF. The chain uses TRBV7-3 and TRBJ2-1, with TRBD2 matching over 11 bases. The V and J ends lost 3 bases and 8 bases, in that order; junction bases with no gene match: 6. The CDR3 extends over 15 amino acids. The germline V gene has CDR1 SGHTA and CDR2 FQGTGA.

V and J are TRBV30 and TRBJ2-7; 7 nucleotides align to TRBD2. The CDR3 is 16 amino acids. The ends lost 0 bases at V and 1 base at J; junction bases unmatched: 9. Germline CDR1 is GTSNPN and CDR2 is SVGIG (reference sequence). The CDR3 DNA follows: TGTGCCTGGAGTGTATTGGGGCAGGGACTATCCTACGAGCAGTACTTC. Translated, it gives CAWSVLGQGLSYEQYF. Full variable domain (outside the CDR3, taken from reference TRBV30 and TRBJ2-7): SQTIHQWPATLVQPVGSPLSLECTVEGTSNPNLYWYRQAAGRGLQLLFYSVGIGQISSEVPQNLSASRPQDRQFILSSKKLLLSDSGFYLCAWSVLGQGLSYEQYFGPGTRLTVT.

V gene TRBV29-1 combines with J gene TRBJ1-1; TRBD1 is a possible D gene (5 bases). The CDR3 spans 14 residues. From germline, CDR1 is SQVTM and CDR2 ANQGSEA. V lost 6 bases, J lost 3 bases, and 17 bases lay in between. DNA for the CDR3: TGCAGCGTCTCCTTTCAGGGTAGTTACACTGAAGCTTTCTTT. Translated, it gives CSVSFQGSYTEAFF.

This clone was counted a few times. The chain carries TRBV6-5 and TRBJ2-5; possibly TRBD1 for D (5 bases). V was pared by 5 bases and J by 3 bases, with 13 bases between. Germline values: CDR1 MNHEY, CDR2 SVGAGI. CDR3 size: 14 residues. CDR3 region: CASSRQTAKETQYF. CDR3 coding DNA: TGTGCCAGCAGTCGACAGACTGCGAAAGAGACCCAGTACTTC.

This chain links TRBV30 with TRBJ2-1; D gene unclear. Germline lookup yields CDR1 GTSNPN and CDR2 SVGIG (reference sequence). CDR3 size: 13 residues. Deletions cut 0 bases from V and 6 bases from J, with 9 bases between. CDR3 region: CAWSVTRVNEQFF. For the CDR3, the DNA is TGTGCCTGGAGTGTAACGCGTGTCAATGAGCAGTTCTTC. Combining the CDR3 with reference TRBV30 and TRBJ2-1 gives the whole variable domain SQTIHQWPATLVQPVGSPLSLECTVEGTSNPNLYWYRQAAGRGLQLLFYSVGIGQISSEVPQNLSASRPQDRQFILSSKKLLLSDSGFYLCAWSVTRVNEQFFGPGTRLTVL.

V is TRBV5-6 and J is TRBJ1-3; possibly TRBD1 for D (5 bases). Trimming removed 4 bases from V and 0 bases from J, with 17 bases in between. Germline V gene data show CDR1 as SGHDT and CDR2 as YYEEEE. The length of the CDR3 is 17 residues. In DNA form, the CDR3 reads TGTGCCAGCAGCGCGGTCAGGGTTGCCTACTCTGGAAACACCATATATTTT. Encoded protein: CASSAVRVAYSGNTIYF.

The chain carries TRBV2 and TRBJ2-3; 8 bases fit TRBD2. The CDR3 loop spans 14 amino acids. Germline CDR1 is SNHLY and CDR2 is FYNNEI. V dropped 4 bases and J dropped 4; count of bases not matched to a gene: 4. In nucleotides, the CDR3 is TGTGCCAGCAGTGTCGGGAGGGTAGCAGATACGCAGTATTTT. Residues: CASSVGRVADTQYF.

V is TRBV30 and J is TRBJ1-1; D possibly corresponds to TRBD1 (6 bases). V lost 3 bases and J lost 1, with 9 bases in between. CDR3 length: 13 amino acids. Per the germline V gene, CDR1 is GTSNPN and CDR2 is SVGIG (reference sequence). CDR3 region: CAWRRTENTEAFF. CDR3 coding DNA: TGTGCCTGGAGACGGACAGAGAACACTGAAGCTTTCTTT.

The chain couples TRBV30 to TRBJ2-5; D gene unclear. Germline CDR1 GTSNPN, CDR2 SVGIG (reference sequence). Trimming shortened V by 2 bases and J by 5 bases, and 9 bases separated the two germline ends. The CDR3 has 12 amino acids. CDR3 DNA: TGTGCCTGGAGTTCTTCTGGGGAGACCCAGTACTTC. Protein product: CAWSSSGETQYF.